This TCR beta chain derives from a study of blood T cell repertoires in COVID-19. The cohort comprised adults aged about 18 to 90 years residing in under 25 US areas. Participants were placed into cohorts based on the clinical history they reported. The data were produced by immunoSEQ multiplex PCR, yet TCRdb's version contains in-frame clones alone and is incomplete. The sample contains about 200,000 clones, 70% to 90% of which appear only once. CDR1 is MDHEN, CDR2 SYDVKM, per germline. This CDR3 is 14 amino acids long. V was pared by 6 bases and J by 4 bases, with 6 bases of the junction left unmatched.

The sample was PBMCs or T cells enriched from blood (not recorded which). V and J are TRBV28 and TRBJ1-2; 9 nucleotides align to TRBD1. The TCR comes from a woman aged 40 to 49 with acute COVID-19. The CDR3 sequence: CASSLADRGYGYTF. CDR3 DNA: TGTGCCAGCAGCCTGGCGGACAGGGGCTATGGCTACACCTTC.